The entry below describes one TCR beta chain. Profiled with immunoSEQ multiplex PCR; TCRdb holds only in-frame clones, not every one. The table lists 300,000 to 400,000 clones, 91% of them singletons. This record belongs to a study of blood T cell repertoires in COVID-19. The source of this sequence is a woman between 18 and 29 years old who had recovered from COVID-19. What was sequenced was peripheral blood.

The CDR3 DNA reads TGTGCCAGCAGCTTTACCGGGACAAGCCATGGCTACACCTTC. It encodes CASSFTGTSHGYTF. The chain has TRBV7-9 and TRBJ1-2, with D perhaps matching TRBD1 (6 bases). The V end lost 3 bases, the J end lost 6 bases, and 14 bases lay between the germline ends. CDR1 and CDR2 from the germline V gene are SEHNR and FQNEAQ (reference sequence). This CDR3 region has 14 residues.